This T cell receptor (beta chain) was found in a study of radiotherapy plus CTLA-4 blockade in lung cancer. CDR3 length: 16 residues. Germline V gene sequence: CDR1 LNHNV, CDR2 YYDKDF (reference sequence). V was clipped by 0 bases and J by 4 bases; unmatched bases: 5. TCRdb's copy holds only in-frame clones and misses some; the assay was immunoSEQ multiplex PCR. The repertoire holds about 36,000 clones, with around 70% as singletons. The sample was peripheral blood, taken from a patient treated with radiotherapy plus ipilimumab. The receptor was derived from a human donor with non-small cell lung cancer who had stable disease on radiotherapy plus ipilimumab. The chain uses TRBV15 and TRBJ1-3, with 8 bases that match TRBD1. The CDR3 region has the DNA TGTGCCACCAGCAGAGATGGGGCAGGGGGCGGAAACACCATATATTTT. Its translation: CATSRDGAGGGNTIYF.